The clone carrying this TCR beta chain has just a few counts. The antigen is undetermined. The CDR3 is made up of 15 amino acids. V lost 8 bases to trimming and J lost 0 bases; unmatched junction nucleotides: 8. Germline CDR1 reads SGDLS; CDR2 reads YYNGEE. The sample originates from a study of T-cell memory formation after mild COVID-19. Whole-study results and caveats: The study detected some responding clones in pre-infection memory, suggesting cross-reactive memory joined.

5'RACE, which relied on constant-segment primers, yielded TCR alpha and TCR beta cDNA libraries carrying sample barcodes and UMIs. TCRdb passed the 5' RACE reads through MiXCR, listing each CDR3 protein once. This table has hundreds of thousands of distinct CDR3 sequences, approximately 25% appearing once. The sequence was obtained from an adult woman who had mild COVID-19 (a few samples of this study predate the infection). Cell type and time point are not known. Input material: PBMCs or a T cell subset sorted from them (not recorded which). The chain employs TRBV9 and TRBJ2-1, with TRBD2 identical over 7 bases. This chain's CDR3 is CARAGDPCSYNEQFF. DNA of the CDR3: TGTGCCAGGGCGGGGGATCCCTGCTCCTACAATGAGCAGTTCTTC.